These 29 T cell receptor beta chains share one sample of origin, sequenced in a study of T-cell memory formation after mild COVID-19. TCRdb re-called the 5' RACE reads with MiXCR, one entry per CDR3 protein. The sample consists of fewer than 400,000 distinct CDR3 sequences, 10% to 15% of them appearing once. Sequencing was performed on PBMCs or a T cell subset sorted from them (not recorded which). The source of these receptors is a man between 18 and 35 years old who had mild COVID-19 (a few samples of this study predate the infection). Cell type and time point are not known.

The V and J genes are TRBV7-9 and TRBJ2-5; TRBD2 aligns across 15 bases. CDR3 length equals 19 residues. V trimming: 5 bases; J trimming: 5 bases; junction bases outside the gene matches: 15. Per the germline V gene, CDR1 is SEHNR and CDR2 is FQNEAQ (reference sequence). CDR3 protein: CASSQGLAGGNLLQETQYF. DNA of the CDR3: TGTGCCAGCAGCCAGGGACTAGCGGGGGGTAACCTCCTGCAGGAGACCCAGTACTTC.

The rearrangement joins TRBV28 to TRBJ2-6; the D gene is possibly TRBD2 (5 bases). Trimming pared 4 bases from V and 4 bases from J, leaving 11 bases between. The germline CDR1 and CDR2 sequences are MDHEN and SYDVKM. The CDR3 spans 15 residues. This chain's CDR3 is CASSSRGTGANVLTF. The CDR3 nucleotides are TGTGCCAGCAGTTCCCGGGGTACCGGGGCCAACGTCCTGACTTTC.

This clonotype was recorded a few times. The V call is TRBV4-1, the J call TRBJ2-6; the D gene is possibly TRBD2 (6 bases). The V gene lost 5 bases and the J gene lost 0 bases, with 11 bases spanning the gap. This CDR3 region has 16 residues. The germline V gene encodes CDR1 MGHRA and CDR2 YSYEKL. DNA for the CDR3: TGCGCCAGCAGCTTCGGGGGTTTCTCTGGGGCCAACGTCCTGACTTTC. Translation gives CASSFGGFSGANVLTF.

This clonotype was detected only a few times. This chain joins TRBV3-1 and TRBJ2-7; no definite D call. Germline CDR1 LGHDT, CDR2 YNNKEL (reference sequence). CDR3 length equals 15 residues. Trimming left V 4 bases short and J 9 bases short, with 22 bases between. DNA for the CDR3: TGTGCCAGCAGCCCGACCTTGTCATGGCTACGAGTGCAGTACTTC. Encoded protein: CASSPTLSWLRVQYF.

This chain connects TRBV4-3 to TRBJ1-5; D possibly corresponds to TRBD1 (6 bases). Germline-derived CDR1 and CDR2 are LGHNA and YSLEER. This CDR3 has 19 amino acids. V lost 1 base and J lost 0, with 19 bases in between. As DNA, the CDR3 is TGCGCCAGCAGCCAAGGACCGCGGGGGCCGGAATATAGCAATCAGCCCCAGCATTTT. This sequence encodes CASSQGPRGPEYSNQPQHF.

The V and J genes are TRBV29-1 and TRBJ2-1; the D is unclear. V lost 6 bases and J lost 4, with 7 bases in between. This CDR3 has 11 amino acids. Germline CDR1 is SQVTM and CDR2 is ANQGSEA. Here the CDR3 reads CSVGFYNEQFF. Here the CDR3 DNA reads TGCAGCGTAGGGTTTTACAATGAGCAGTTCTTC.

The chain joins TRBV4-3 to TRBJ2-1, with TRBD2 identical over 9 bases. After removal of 4 bases from V and 0 bases from J, the junction contained 13 bases not matched to a gene. Germline V gives CDR1 LGHNA, CDR2 YSLEER. The CDR3 is made up of 19 amino acids. CDR3 residues: CASSRNPLGGGASYNEQFF. The CDR3, as DNA: TGCGCCAGCAGCCGTAATCCCCTGGGCGGGGGGGCCTCCTACAATGAGCAGTTCTTC.

The chain has TRBV24-1 and TRBJ1-6, with 8 bases aligning to TRBD1. Trimming took 7 bases from V and 10 from J; bases not matched to a gene: 14. This CDR3 has 16 amino acids. CDR1 and CDR2 from the germline V gene are KGHDR and SFDVKD. The CDR3 sequence: CATSLLLDRVGSPLHF. CDR3 DNA: TGTGCCACCAGCCTATTATTGGACAGGGTCGGATCACCCCTCCACTTT.

This chain joins TRBV5-1 and TRBJ1-2; 9 nucleotides line up with TRBD1. The CDR3 consists of 16 residues. The V gene end was trimmed by 0 bases and the J gene end by 0 bases; junction bases not matched to a gene: 3. Germline-derived CDR1 and CDR2 are SGHRS and YFSETQ. In nucleotides, the CDR3 is TGCGCCAGCAGCTTGGGGACAGGGGCCTCTAACTATGGCTACACCTTC. This gives the protein CASSLGTGASNYGYTF. The full variable domain, with the rest looked up from reference TRBV5-1 and TRBJ1-2, is KAGVTQTPRYLIKTRGQQVTLSCSPISGHRSVSWYQQTPGQGLQFLFEYFSETQRNKGNFPGRFSGRQFSNSRSEMNVSTLELGDSALYLCASSLGTGASNYGYTFGSGTRLTVV.

This clonotype was counted between two and nine times. J is TRBJ1-6 and V is TRBV20-1; tentatively, D is TRBD1 (6 bases). The CDR3 totals 13 residues. Germline CDR1 DFQATT, CDR2 SNEGSKA (reference sequence). This CDR3 is CSAIRDKSSPLHF. The CDR3 DNA follows: TGCAGCGCCATCCGGGACAAAAGTTCACCCCTCCACTTT.

The rearrangement uses TRBV2 and TRBJ2-2, with D unresolved. V dropped 9 bases and J dropped 4 bases, with 12 bases sitting between them. CDR3 length: 13 amino acids. From germline, CDR1 is SNHLY and CDR2 FYNNEI. The CDR3 protein is CARATLGTGELFF. DNA of the CDR3: TGTGCCAGAGCTACCCTGGGCACCGGGGAGCTGTTTTTT.

V gene TRBV11-2 combines with J gene TRBJ1-2; 9 positions match TRBD1. Germline trimming cut 5 bases from V and 6 bases from J; bases unmatched to any gene: 7. CDR3 length: 14 residues. Germline assignment: CDR1 SGHAT and CDR2 FQNNGV. CDR3 protein: CASSPGGTGHGYTF. DNA for the CDR3: TGTGCCAGCAGCCCAGGGGGGACAGGGCATGGCTACACCTTC.

The V gene is TRBV2, the J gene TRBJ1-2; a weak D match, TRBD1 (5 bases). CDR3 length: 11 amino acids. V lost 11 bases to trimming and J lost 4 bases, with 11 bases between them. In germline, CDR1 is SNHLY, CDR2 FYNNEI. For the CDR3, the DNA is TGTGCCGCGGGGGGGGGCTATGGCTACACCTTC. Protein product: CAAGGGYGYTF.

Only a few counts were recorded for this clonotype. The V gene is TRBV5-5, the J gene TRBJ1-2, with 9 bases fitting TRBD1. V dropped 4 bases and J dropped 7; count of bases not matched to a gene: 11. CDR3 length equals 15 residues. CDR1 is SGHKS, CDR2 YYEKEE, per germline (reference sequence). The CDR3 here is CASSMWTGAPSGYTF. The CDR3 DNA reads TGTGCCAGCAGCATGTGGACAGGGGCACCCTCTGGCTACACCTTC.

There are a few counts of this clonotype. J is TRBJ2-5 and V is TRBV5-1, with D perhaps given as TRBD1 or TRBD2 (5 bases each). This CDR3 has 16 residues. Germline V gives CDR1 SGHRS, CDR2 YFSETQ. Between the trimmed V and J ends, which lost 0 bases and 1 base, there was a span of 13 bases. CDR3 nucleotides: TGCGCCAGCAGCTTGGCCGAGGGGTCTTCCCAAGAGACCCAGTACTTC. Translating gives CASSLAEGSSQETQYF.

The V call is TRBV4-3, the J call TRBJ2-5; a possible D gene is TRBD2 (6 bases). The germline CDR1 and CDR2 sequences are LGHNA and YSLEER. The CDR3 is made up of 16 amino acids. V dropped 0 bases and J dropped 4 bases, with 15 bases sitting between them. The CDR3 region is CASSQEWGVRGETQYF. CDR3 DNA: TGCGCCAGCAGCCAAGAATGGGGGGTTCGGGGAGAGACCCAGTACTTC.

The chain is built from TRBV5-1 and TRBJ2-5; 8 nucleotides agree with TRBD2. CDR1 and CDR2 (germline): SGHRS, YFSETQ. V trimming: 4 bases; J trimming: 3 bases; junction bases outside the gene matches: 5. The CDR3 is 14 amino acids. CDR3 bases: TGCGCCAGCAGCGGGGGTAGCGGGGAAGAGACCCAGTACTTC. Amino acid sequence: CASSGGSGEETQYF. The variable domain in full, completed from reference TRBV5-1 and TRBJ2-5, reads KAGVTQTPRYLIKTRGQQVTLSCSPISGHRSVSWYQQTPGQGLQFLFEYFSETQRNKGNFPGRFSGRQFSNSRSEMNVSTLELGDSALYLCASSGGSGEETQYFGPGTRLLVL.

This clonotype was observed at least ten times. The V and J genes are TRBV24-1 and TRBJ2-3; 7 nucleotides match TRBD2. Germline loops: CDR1 KGHDR, CDR2 SFDVKD. V gave up 3 bases and J gave up 4 bases; unmatched junction bases: 9. The length of the CDR3 is 16 residues. The CDR3 DNA is TGTGCCACCAGTGATCCTGGCCGGGGGGATGCAGATACGCAGTATTTT. Residues: CATSDPGRGDADTQYF.

This sequence joins TRBV18 and TRBJ2-7, with 7 bases fitting TRBD2. CDR3 length: 17 amino acids. Trimming took 3 bases from V and 2 from J; bases not matched to a gene: 13. Per germline, CDR1 KGHSH and CDR2 LQKENI. In DNA form, the CDR3 reads TGTGCCAGCTCACCGAGGGGAGGGGTATCCCCTCCCTACGAGCAGTACTTC. This codes for CASSPRGGVSPPYEQYF.

In this sample, this clonotype turned up a few times. The chain has TRBV6-5 and TRBJ2-1; 7 bases are shared with TRBD2. V lost 6 bases to trimming and J lost 5 bases; unmatched junction nucleotides: 7. The germline CDR1 and CDR2 sequences are MNHEY and SVGAGI. CDR3 length: 14 amino acids. The CDR3 reads CASRRKRGNNEQFF. In DNA form, the CDR3 reads TGTGCCAGCAGAAGAAAGCGGGGAAACAATGAGCAGTTCTTC.

This chain uses TRBV6-1 with TRBJ1-5; D possibly corresponds to TRBD1 (5 bases). The V end lost 2 bases, the J end lost 7 bases, and 15 bases lay between the germline ends. Germline V gene lookup returns CDR1 MNHNS and CDR2 SASEGT. The CDR3 length is 15 residues. The CDR3 coding sequence is TGTGCCAGCAGTGAATCACAGGAGACGCGGCAGCCCCAGCATTTT. Translation: CASSESQETRQPQHF.

This clonotype was counted only a few times. This chain links TRBV19 with TRBJ1-4; D is possibly TRBD1 (5 bases). CDR1 and CDR2 from the germline V gene are LNHDA and SQIVND (reference sequence). This CDR3 is 15 amino acids long. V lost 4 bases, J lost 12 bases, and 21 bases lay in between. The CDR3 nucleotides read TGTGCCAGTAGTACTGACGACAGTTCCGTTGGGGAACTGTTTTTT. Protein sequence: CASSTDDSSVGELFF.

This clonotype was detected a few times. The gene calls are TRBV20-1 and TRBJ2-7; D is perhaps TRBD1 (6 bases). The CDR3 has 14 amino acids. Germline V gene sequence: CDR1 DFQATT, CDR2 SNEGSKA (reference sequence). Trimming stripped 6 bases from V and 0 bases from J, with 15 bases between. CDR3 loop: CSAQRDIHSYEQYF. CDR3 DNA: TGCAGTGCCCAGAGGGACATCCACTCCTACGAGCAGTACTTC.

This clonotype was recorded at least ten times. V and J are TRBV12-5 and TRBJ1-2; 8 positions match TRBD1. This CDR3 spans 17 amino acids. The ends lost 1 base at V and 4 bases at J; junction bases unmatched: 11. Germline loops: CDR1 LGHNT, CDR2 FRNRAP. The DNA for the CDR3 is TGTGCTAGTGGTTTGGAGATGGCAGATGGACAGGGCTATGGCTACACCTTC. Protein product: CASGLEMADGQGYGYTF.

Here the CDR3 reads CASSMTPVRRETQYF. CDR3 coding DNA: TGTGCCAGCAGTATGACCCCGGTTCGGCGAGAGACCCAGTACTTC. The V and J genes are TRBV25-1 and TRBJ2-5; no clear D. Trimming pared 5 bases from V and 4 bases from J, leaving 17 bases between. The CDR3 totals 15 residues. Germline V gene sequence: CDR1 MGHDK, CDR2 SYGVNS.

This rearrangement joins TRBV12-3 or TRBV12-4 to TRBJ1-5; 9 nucleotides match TRBD1. The V gene end was trimmed by 5 bases and the J gene end by 3 bases; junction bases not matched to a gene: 8. This CDR3 comprises 16 residues. The CDR3 coding sequence is TGTGCCAGCAGTGAGACCGGGACAGGGTACAATCAGCCCCAGCATTTT. Amino acids: CASSETGTGYNQPQHF.

This clonotype was observed a handful of times. V is TRBV4-3 and J is TRBJ1-2, with 10 bases that match TRBD1. Germline assignment: CDR1 LGHNA and CDR2 YSLEER. This CDR3 is 16 amino acids long. The V gene end was trimmed by 0 bases and the J gene end by 8 bases; junction bases not matched to a gene: 9. The CDR3 spells CASSQDYQGTGAGYTF. The CDR3 DNA reads as TGCGCCAGCAGCCAAGATTATCAGGGGACAGGGGCCGGCTACACCTTC.

The chain combines TRBV19 with TRBJ2-3; D not resolved. Trimming shortened V by 3 bases and J by 4 bases, and 11 bases separated the two germline ends. The CDR3 covers 14 residues. CDR1 is LNHDA, CDR2 SQIVND, per germline (reference sequence). CDR3 loop: CASSISVAADTQYF. For the CDR3, the DNA is TGTGCCAGTAGTATCTCGGTTGCGGCAGATACGCAGTATTTT. The full variable domain, its missing parts supplied by reference TRBV19 and TRBJ2-3, is DGGITQSPKYLFRKEGQNVTLSCEQNLNHDAMYWYRQDPGQGLRLIYYSQIVNDFQKGDIAEGYSVSREKKESFPLTVTSAQKNPTAFYLCASSISVAADTQYFGPGTRLTVL.

This chain uses TRBV5-6 with TRBJ2-7; unclear D gene. Germline V gene lookup returns CDR1 SGHDT and CDR2 YYEEEE. This CDR3 spans 11 amino acids. V lost 4 bases and J lost 3, with 5 bases in between. Written as DNA, the CDR3 is TGTGCCAGCAGCGCTTACTACGAGCAGTACTTC. Amino acid sequence: CASSAYYEQYF.